This TCR beta chain was obtained from a study of shared clonotypes between healthy human individuals. General study points: Clonotypes not shared had lower generation probabilities than those common to all four donors.

Generated by immunoSEQ multiplex PCR, the TCRdb table keeps only in-frame clones and is missing some. Here the sample spans roughly 2.5 million clones, 90% to 95% being singletons. This clone was seen just once. The antigen is unknown. Germline assignment: CDR1 MNHEY and CDR2 SMNVEV (reference sequence). This CDR3 is 13 amino acids long. The ends were cut back, 8 bases at V and 6 bases at J, with 14 bases in the middle. This sequence originates from a man aged 18 to 29 in good health. The chain is built from TRBV27 and TRBJ2-1; D is ambiguous. Input material: naive CD4+ T cells sorted from blood. Regarding subset: CD45RA+ positively selected. The CDR3 loop is CASWAVPPNEQFF. The CDR3 bases are TGTGCCAGCTGGGCCGTTCCCCCCAATGAGCAGTTCTTC.